What follows describes a single T cell receptor beta chain. This entry is derived from a study of OX40 agonist ivuxolimab in advanced cancers. Produced via immunoSEQ multiplex PCR; TCRdb's table is partial and in-frame only. This repertoire shows approximately 79,000 clones, 85% to 90% found once; its top ten account for just over 2.5%. Patients with autoimmune history or systemic immunosuppression were excluded. V lost 6 bases and J lost 7, with 22 bases in between. The CDR3 length is 16 residues. Germline-derived CDR1 and CDR2 are SGHTA and FQGNSA. J is TRBJ2-1 and V is TRBV7-2; D perhaps matches TRBD2 (6 bases). This TCR was sampled from an adult with an advanced solid tumor such as melanoma, head and neck, liver or kidney cancer. Here the sequenced sample was CD4+ or CD8+ T cells sorted from blood, taken in a trial of the OX40 agonist ivuxolimab. The CDR3 reads CASRTGGLPRENEQFF. The CDR3, as DNA: TGTGCCAGCAGGACCGGAGGGCTTCCCCGGGAAAATGAGCAGTTCTTC.